This passage covers 21 T cell receptor beta chains from one sample sequenced in a study of blood T cell repertoires in COVID-19. Profiling relied on immunoSEQ multiplex PCR, and the TCRdb table lists in-frame clones only, not all of them. The sample has 40,000 to 60,000 clones, about 89% seen once; the top ten hold 2.1%. The sequencing sample was made of peripheral blood. The receptors were gathered from a woman of 80 years or more with COVID-19, enrolled during active disease.

The chain couples TRBV7-2 to TRBJ2-1; 15 positions match TRBD2. Germline V CDR1 and CDR2: SGHTA, FQGNSA. This CDR3 comprises 16 residues. V was clipped by 5 bases and J by 6 bases; unmatched bases: 5. For the CDR3, the DNA is TGTGCCAGCAGCATCGGGGGACTAGCGGGAGGCAATGAGCAGTTCTTC. The encoded protein is CASSIGGLAGGNEQFF.

The chain couples TRBV28 to TRBJ1-2; D might be TRBD1 (6 bases). V shed 4 bases and J shed 7 bases, with 16 bases lying between them. This CDR3 contains 14 residues. Germline V gene sequence: CDR1 MDHEN, CDR2 SYDVKM. CDR3 in amino acids: CASSSSWGQGGYTF. CDR3 in DNA: TGTGCCAGCAGTTCCTCCTGGGGGCAGGGTGGCTACACCTTC.

This rearrangement joins TRBV16 to TRBJ2-3; 9 bases are a match to TRBD2. This CDR3 has 18 residues. V trimming: 2 bases; J trimming: 1 base; junction bases outside the gene matches: 10. CDR1 is KGHSY and CDR2 is FQNENV in the germline V gene. The CDR3 DNA reads as TGTGCCAGCAGCCAACCCGCCCAGGCTAGCGGGGGCACAGATACGCAGTATTTT. Translated, it gives CASSQPAQASGGTDTQYF.

The gene calls are TRBV29-1 and TRBJ1-2; 8 bases agree with TRBD1. V gave up 4 bases and J gave up 4 bases; unmatched junction bases: 8. Per the germline V gene, CDR1 is SQVTM and CDR2 is ANQGSEA. The CDR3 loop spans 14 amino acids. CDR3 nucleotides: TGCAGCGTTGTTACAGACAGGGGAACCTATGGCTACACCTTC. Translated, it gives CSVVTDRGTYGYTF.

The table lists this clone with a few counts. The chain employs TRBV7-6 and TRBJ2-1, with 7 positions matching TRBD2. The V segment lost 2 bases and the J segment 5 bases; nucleotides outside the gene matches: 15. The CDR3 is 18 residues long. Germline lookup yields CDR1 SGHVS and CDR2 FNYEAQ. DNA for the CDR3: TGTGCCAGCAGCTTACGCCAGGGCGGGGGAGTGGGAAACAATGAGCAGTTCTTC. Amino acid sequence: CASSLRQGGGVGNNEQFF. Full variable domain (missing parts from reference TRBV7-6 and TRBJ2-1): GAGVSQSPRYKVTKRGQDVALRCDPISGHVSLYWYRQALGQGPEFLTYFNYEAQQDKSGLPNDRFSAERPEGSISTLTIQRTEQRDSAMYRCASSLRQGGGVGNNEQFFGPGTRLTVL.

V and J are TRBV19 and TRBJ1-3; a weak D match, TRBD1 (5 bases). The germline gives CDR1 LNHDA, CDR2 SQIVND (reference sequence). The V gene lost 7 bases and the J gene lost 2 bases, with 15 bases spanning the gap. The length of the CDR3 is 15 residues. The CDR3 sequence is CASILSGSAGNTIYF. The CDR3 region has the DNA TGTGCCAGTATTTTGTCAGGGTCGGCTGGAAACACCATATATTTT.

The chain employs TRBV6-1 and TRBJ1-1; D might be TRBD1 (5 bases). V lost 2 bases and J 4 bases, leaving 14 bases between the germline ends. The CDR3 runs to 15 residues. Germline V gene data show CDR1 as MNHNS and CDR2 as SASEGT. CDR3 sequence (DNA): TGTGCCAGCAGTGAAAGCATAGGGGCAGGCACTGAAGCTTTCTTT. This sequence encodes CASSESIGAGTEAFF.

The gene calls are TRBV3-1 (or the pseudogene TRBV3-2) and TRBJ2-1; TRBD2 aligns across 8 bases. Trimming removed 0 bases from V and 2 bases from J; junction bases left unmatched: 3. There are 16 residues in the CDR3. Looked up from germline, CDR1 is LGHDT and CDR2 is YNNKEL (reference sequence). The CDR3, as DNA: TGTGCCAGCAGCCAAGACGGGAGGGGGGCCTACAATGAGCAGTTCTTC. This translates into CASSQDGRGAYNEQFF.

The chain uses TRBV30 and TRBJ2-3, with 8 bases fitting TRBD2. The CDR3 extends over 16 amino acids. Trimming removed 0 bases from V and 1 base from J; junction bases left unmatched: 6. CDR1 is GTSNPN and CDR2 is SVGIG in the germline V gene (reference sequence). The CDR3 DNA is TGTGCCTGGAGTGTACTCGGGGGGGTCCGCACAGATACGCAGTATTTT. It encodes CAWSVLGGVRTDTQYF.

V usage is TRBV28 and J usage is TRBJ2-1, with D unresolved. The germline V gene has CDR1 MDHEN and CDR2 SYDVKM. This CDR3 comprises 17 residues. The germline V and J ends were trimmed by 7 bases and 1 base, with 20 bases remaining between them. CDR3 protein: CASKVLRIYGSYNEQFF. The CDR3 DNA reads as TGTGCCAGCAAGGTTCTCAGGATTTATGGGTCCTACAATGAGCAGTTCTTC.

The chain combines TRBV7-2 with TRBJ2-1, with 9 bases that match TRBD2. The junction had 7 bases not matched to a gene; V was cut back by 0 bases and J by 7 bases. The CDR3 runs 16 residues. The V gene's germline CDR1 is SGHTA and CDR2 FQGNSA. The CDR3 is CASSLAQTSGLNEQFF. CDR3 sequence (DNA): TGTGCCAGCAGCTTAGCGCAAACTAGCGGGTTAAATGAGCAGTTCTTC. Filled out from reference TRBV7-2 and TRBJ2-1, the complete variable domain reads GAGVSQSPSNKVTEKGKDVELRCDPISGHTALYWYRQSLGQGLEFLIYFQGNSAPDKSGLPSDRFSAERTGGSVSTLTIQRTQQEDSAVYLCASSLAQTSGLNEQFFGPGTRLTVL.

The genes are TRBV19 and TRBJ1-1; TRBD1 matches 7 bases. Germline lookup yields CDR1 LNHDA and CDR2 SQIVND (reference sequence). The ends lost 4 bases at V and 2 bases at J; junction bases unmatched: 7. This CDR3 is 15 amino acids long. The CDR3 DNA reads as TGTGCCAGTAGTAAAGGACAGGTGTCCAACACTGAAGCTTTCTTT. Its protein is CASSKGQVSNTEAFF.

This clone was counted between two and nine times. DNA of the CDR3: TGTGCCAGCAGGGGGACAGGGAGTAACTATGGCTACACCTTC. The encoded protein is CASRGTGSNYGYTF. This chain joins TRBV28 and TRBJ1-2, with 9 bases aligning to TRBD1. This CDR3 contains 14 residues. Germline CDR1 and CDR2: MDHEN and SYDVKM. Germline trimming cut 6 bases from V and 1 base from J; bases unmatched to any gene: 3.

This clone was counted once. The chain carries TRBV19 and TRBJ2-1, with 11 bases lining up with TRBD2. The germline gives CDR1 LNHDA, CDR2 SQIVND (reference sequence). V was clipped by 6 bases and J by 3 bases; unmatched bases: 4. CDR3 length equals 15 residues. The CDR3 spells CASRPGTSGYNEQFF. The CDR3 bases are TGTGCCAGTAGACCCGGGACTAGCGGCTACAATGAGCAGTTCTTC.

The chain recombines TRBV5-1 with TRBJ1-4; D uncertain. V lost 2 bases to trimming and J lost 0 bases, with 5 bases between them. The CDR3 length is 14 residues. Germline CDR1 SGHRS, CDR2 YFSETQ. For the CDR3, the DNA is TGCGCCAGCAGCTTAAGCACAACTAATGAAAAACTGTTTTTT. Its protein product is CASSLSTTNEKLFF.

The chain is built from TRBV5-1 and TRBJ1-1; the match to TRBD1 covers 7 bases. Looked up from germline, CDR1 is SGHRS and CDR2 is YFSETQ. Trimming took 1 base from V and 0 from J; bases not matched to a gene: 6. The CDR3 spans 16 residues. Here the CDR3 DNA reads TGCGCCAGCAGCTTGAGTTTCAGGGGGTTGAACACTGAAGCTTTCTTT. Protein sequence: CASSLSFRGLNTEAFF. Using reference TRBV5-1 and TRBJ1-1 for the parts outside the CDR3, the full variable domain is KAGVTQTPRYLIKTRGQQVTLSCSPISGHRSVSWYQQTPGQGLQFLFEYFSETQRNKGNFPGRFSGRQFSNSRSEMNVSTLELGDSALYLCASSLSFRGLNTEAFFGQGTRLTVV.

J is TRBJ1-1 and V is TRBV7-8; D not certain. V was pared by 1 base and J by 5 bases, with 5 bases between. Germline CDR1 SGHVS, CDR2 FQNEAQ. The CDR3 extends over 12 amino acids. CDR3 nucleotide sequence: TGTGCCAGCAGCTTAGTTCCGACTGAAGCTTTCTTT. Translated: CASSLVPTEAFF.

The chain couples TRBV29-1 to TRBJ2-1; 9 bases agree with TRBD1. V shed 7 bases, J shed 4 bases, and the junction held 5 bases outside the gene matches. CDR3 size: 13 residues. In germline, CDR1 is SQVTM, CDR2 ANQGSEA. This CDR3 reads CSADGQGYNEQFF. CDR3 sequence (DNA): TGCAGCGCCGACGGACAGGGGTACAATGAGCAGTTCTTC.

The CDR3 loop reads CAWRKVDRGRTEAFF. In DNA form, the CDR3 reads TGTGCCTGGAGGAAGGTTGACAGGGGGCGAACTGAAGCTTTCTTT. This chain joins TRBV30 and TRBJ1-1, with 10 bases identical to TRBD1. The germline V gene has CDR1 GTSNPN and CDR2 SVGIG (reference sequence). The CDR3 has 15 amino acids. V gave up 3 bases and J gave up 5 bases; unmatched junction bases: 9.

V usage is TRBV18 and J usage is TRBJ2-7; a weak D match, TRBD2 (6 bases). CDR1 and CDR2 (germline): KGHSH, LQKENI. CDR3 length: 12 residues. The CDR3 sequence: CASKAGSYEQYF. DNA of the CDR3: TGTGCTTCAAAGGCGGGGTCCTACGAGCAGTACTTC.

The chain recombines TRBV2 with TRBJ2-7, with TRBD2 as a possible D gene (6 bases). The V gene lost 4 bases and the J gene lost 2 bases, with 12 bases spanning the gap. The CDR3 consists of 14 residues. Germline loops: CDR1 SNHLY, CDR2 FYNNEI. The CDR3 reads CASSGEAGPYEQYF. CDR3 nucleotides: TGTGCCAGCAGTGGGGAGGCAGGACCCTACGAGCAGTACTTC. The variable domain in full, completed from reference TRBV2 and TRBJ2-7, reads EPEVTQTPSHQVTQMGQEVILRCVPISNHLYFYWYRQILGQKVEFLVSFYNNEISEKSEIFDDQFSVERPDGSNFTLKIRSTKLEDSAMYFCASSGEAGPYEQYFGPGTRLTVT.